The 16 T cell receptor beta chains reported below all come from one sample, sequenced in a study of T cells after yellow fever vaccination. Each CDR3 protein gets one entry after TCRdb re-called the 5' RACE reads with MiXCR. Of 500,000 to 650,000 distinct CDR3 sequences in the sample, roughly 12% were seen once. The sequencing here drew on PBMCs, taken on the day of the yellow fever booster vaccination. Receptors originate from a man in his thirties or forties who received the YFV17D yellow fever vaccine.

This sequence joins TRBV6-2 or TRBV6-3 and TRBJ2-7; D tentatively fits TRBD1 or TRBD2 (5 bases each). V was pared by 6 bases and J by 5 bases, with 17 bases between. The CDR3 length is 14 residues. Per the germline V gene, CDR1 is MNHEY and CDR2 is SVGEGT. CDR3 amino acids: CASRGTVPFDEQYF. For the CDR3, the DNA is TGTGCCAGCAGGGGGACCGTTCCCTTTGACGAGCAGTACTTC.

Turning to this clonotype: A read error may explain this, as a much larger clone is one base away. The gene calls are TRBV12-3 or TRBV12-4 and TRBJ1-3, with D possibly TRBD1 on 6 matching bases. The CDR3 is made up of 14 amino acids. DNA of the CDR3: TGTGCCAGCAGTGCCCACAGGGCTGGAAACACCACATATTTT. Its translation is CASSAHRAGNTTYF.

This clonotype was counted many times. The V call is TRBV5-1, the J call TRBJ1-1; tentative D call: TRBD1 (5 bases). Trimming pared 0 bases from V and 0 bases from J, leaving 6 bases between. The CDR3 is 14 residues long. Germline V gives CDR1 SGHRS, CDR2 YFSETQ. The CDR3 is CASSLGTLNTEAFF. CDR3 sequence (DNA): TGCGCCAGCAGCTTGGGGACACTGAACACTGAAGCTTTCTTT.

There are a few counts of this clonotype. The rearrangement links TRBV4-3 to TRBJ2-2; D may correspond to TRBD1 or TRBD2 (5 bases each). Trimming shortened V by 0 bases and J by 5 bases, and 7 bases separated the two germline ends. Germline V gene sequence: CDR1 LGHNA, CDR2 YSLEER. The CDR3 extends over 14 amino acids. This CDR3 is CASSQEGETGELFF. The CDR3 bases are TGCGCCAGCAGCCAAGAGGGGGAGACCGGGGAGCTGTTTTTT.

This clonotype has a handful of counts. The V call is TRBV27, the J call TRBJ2-1, with 9 bases aligning to TRBD2. V lost 3 bases to trimming and J lost 5 bases; unmatched junction nucleotides: 5. This CDR3 has 15 residues. Germline-derived CDR1 and CDR2 are MNHEY and SMNVEV (reference sequence). The CDR3 reads CASSFVTSGNNEQFF. Here the CDR3 DNA reads TGTGCCAGCAGTTTTGTGACTAGCGGAAACAATGAGCAGTTCTTC.

The J gene is TRBJ2-2, the V gene TRBV12-3 or TRBV12-4; 12 bases align to TRBD2. The CDR3 totals 19 residues. V dropped 3 bases and J dropped 2; count of bases not matched to a gene: 10. CDR3 in amino acids: CASSFRASGRAENTGELFF. DNA for the CDR3: TGTGCCAGCAGTTTTAGGGCTAGCGGGAGGGCCGAAAACACCGGGGAGCTGTTTTTT.

The chain combines TRBV7-2 with TRBJ1-5, with TRBD1 as a possible D gene (6 bases). V was shortened by 5 bases and J by 9 bases, with 17 bases between the two germline ends. Germline values: CDR1 SGHTA, CDR2 FQGNSA. CDR3 length: 14 amino acids. CDR3 region: CASSHGGTRWPQHF. The CDR3, as DNA: TGTGCCAGCAGCCATGGGGGCACTCGGTGGCCCCAGCATTTT.

The chain couples TRBV5-8 to TRBJ2-1; D is possibly TRBD2 (5 bases). This CDR3 is built from 12 residues. Trimming cost V 5 bases and J 9 bases, with 12 bases left between them. Germline V gives CDR1 SGHTS, CDR2 YDEGEE. The CDR3 sequence is CASSRRGVEQFF. The DNA of the CDR3 is TGTGCCAGCAGTCGTCGGGGTGTTGAGCAGTTCTTC.

This clonotype was found many times. This sequence joins TRBV5-8 and TRBJ1-1; D gene unclear. Germline V gives CDR1 SGHTS, CDR2 YDEGEE. Trimming took 3 bases from V and 6 from J, leaving 12 bases between them. The CDR3 has 13 amino acids. CDR3 sequence reads: CASSSTLGSEAFF. CDR3 coding DNA: TGTGCCAGCAGCTCTACATTGGGGTCTGAAGCTTTCTTT.

The CDR3 DNA reads as TGCAGCGGGGCGTCGGGGGAAGAGACCCAGTACTTC. This encodes CSGASGEETQYF. V usage is TRBV29-1 and J usage is TRBJ2-5; tentatively, D is TRBD2 (6 bases). Per germline, CDR1 SQVTM and CDR2 ANQGSEA. This CDR3 has 12 amino acids. V dropped 7 bases and J dropped 3 bases, with 12 bases sitting between them.

The chain couples TRBV20-1 to TRBJ2-7; 10 bases match TRBD1. The CDR3 is 14 amino acids. V dropped 6 bases and J dropped 9; count of bases not matched to a gene: 14. CDR1 and CDR2 (germline): DFQATT, SNEGSKA (reference sequence). CDR3 nucleotides: TGCAGTGCCAATCCCCGGGACAGGGGAAGTGGGCAGTACTTC. Its translation: CSANPRDRGSGQYF.

The CDR3 bases are TGCAGTGCTAGAAGGGACGACGGGCTGGGGCCCCTCCACTTT. The encoded protein is CSARRDDGLGPLHF. V is TRBV20-1 and J is TRBJ1-6; weak D call: TRBD1 (5 bases). V was cut by 2 bases and J by 13 bases, with 18 bases left in between. The CDR3 sequence is 14 residues long. Germline lookup yields CDR1 DFQATT and CDR2 SNEGSKA (reference sequence).

This clonotype was seen at least ten times. A clone one base away is much larger, so this may be a read error. The V call is TRBV7-9, the J call TRBJ2-5; D is undetermined. Germline V gene data show CDR1 as SEHNR and CDR2 as FQNEAQ (reference sequence). Trimming removed 3 bases at V and 5 bases at J, with 4 bases between. The CDR3 length is 11 residues. CDR3 in DNA: TGTGCCAGCAGCTTTTGGGAGACCCAGTACTTC. Protein: CASSFWETQYF.

This clonotype was detected a few times. The V call is TRBV6-1, the J call TRBJ2-1; 13 bases are shared with TRBD2. Per germline, CDR1 MNHNS and CDR2 SASEGT. After removal of 6 bases from V and 4 bases from J, the junction contained 15 bases not matched to a gene. The CDR3 has 19 amino acids. The CDR3 loop is CASSTLTSGRVGVYNEQFF. CDR3 coding DNA: TGTGCCAGCAGCACACTTACTAGCGGGAGGGTTGGTGTGTACAATGAGCAGTTCTTC.

This clonotype occurred many times. The chain combines TRBV5-1 with TRBJ2-7; 10 bases are a match to TRBD2. CDR1 is SGHRS and CDR2 is YFSETQ in the germline V gene. The J segment lost 0 bases and the V segment lost 1 base, leaving 10 bases of the junction unmatched. This CDR3 spans 18 amino acids. CDR3 in amino acids: CASSLLGRGTSASYEQYF. CDR3 DNA sequence: TGCGCCAGCAGCTTGTTGGGGAGAGGGACTAGCGCCTCCTACGAGCAGTACTTC.

This clonotype was seen more than once but under ten times. The chain has TRBV29-1 and TRBJ2-3; 11 nucleotides agree with TRBD2. This CDR3 region has 15 residues. V trimming: 5 bases; J trimming: 4 bases; junction bases outside the gene matches: 8. Per the germline V gene, CDR1 is SQVTM and CDR2 is ANQGSEA. CDR3: CSVRLAGGPPDTQYF. As DNA, the CDR3 is TGCAGCGTTAGGCTAGCGGGAGGCCCCCCAGATACGCAGTATTTT.